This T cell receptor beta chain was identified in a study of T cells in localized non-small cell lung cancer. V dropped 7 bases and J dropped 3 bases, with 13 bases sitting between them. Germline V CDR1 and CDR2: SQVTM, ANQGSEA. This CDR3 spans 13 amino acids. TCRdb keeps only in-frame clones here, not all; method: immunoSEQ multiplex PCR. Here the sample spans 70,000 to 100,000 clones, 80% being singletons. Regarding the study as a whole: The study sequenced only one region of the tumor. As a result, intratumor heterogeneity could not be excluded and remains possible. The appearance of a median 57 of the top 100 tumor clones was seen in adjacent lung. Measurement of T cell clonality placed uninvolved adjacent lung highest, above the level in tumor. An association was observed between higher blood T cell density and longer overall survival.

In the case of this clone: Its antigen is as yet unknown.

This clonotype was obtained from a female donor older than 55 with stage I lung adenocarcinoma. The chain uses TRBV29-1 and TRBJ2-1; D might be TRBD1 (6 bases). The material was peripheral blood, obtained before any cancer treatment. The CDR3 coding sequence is TGCAGCGCTATAGGACAGATCTACAATGAGCAGTTCTTC. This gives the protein CSAIGQIYNEQFF.